Detailed here is one T cell receptor beta chain. In the source study's methods: Reference gene primer amplification yielded estimated nucleated cell counts. Assay: immunoSEQ multiplex PCR; the TCRdb copy retains only in-frame clones and omits some. Clone size and V and J calls were adopted from that table, with D and trimming inferred from the DNA. The table has some 100,000 clones, over 60% seen once; the top ten hold about 6.6%. This record comes from a study of blood T cell repertoires in COVID-19. Across the whole study: The samples span acute and convalescent COVID-19 from the United States, Italy and Spain. PBMCs, B-cell-depleted T cells, or T cells provided the cDNA or gDNA that made up the material.

V was pared by 5 bases and J by 7 bases, with 7 bases of the junction left unmatched. The CDR3 is 12 amino acids. CDR1 is GTSNPN and CDR2 is SVGIG in the germline V gene (reference sequence). Material for sequencing was peripheral blood. V gene TRBV30 combines with J gene TRBJ1-2, with 7 bases matching TRBD1. This receptor was identified in an older man with acute or convalescent COVID-19. For the CDR3, the DNA is TGTGCCTGGGACAGGGCTTTAGGTGGCTACACCTTC. Translation: CAWDRALGGYTF.